The entry below gives a single T cell receptor (beta chain) sequence along with its context. The record originates from a study of shared clonotypes between healthy human individuals. Some clones are missing from TCRdb's copy, which holds only in-frame ones; the method was immunoSEQ multiplex PCR. The sample lists fewer than 1.8 million clones; 98% were seen once. CDR1 SGHKS and CDR2 YYEKEE come from the germline V gene (reference sequence). There are 16 residues in the CDR3. With V trimmed by 1 base and J by 2 bases, 8 bases remained unmatched. This chain connects TRBV5-5 to TRBJ2-7; 8 bases line up with TRBD2. The sequencing sample was made of naive CD4+ T cells sorted from blood. As for subset: CD45RA+ positively selected. This clonotype originated in a man between 25 and 39 years old in good health. CDR3 nucleotide sequence: TGTGCCAGCAGCTTGTGGAGCGGGAGTACCACCTACGAGCAGTACTTC. This sequence encodes CASSLWSGSTTYEQYF.